A single sample gave rise to the 29 T cell receptor beta chains below, sequenced in a study of chemoradiotherapy in HPV16-positive cancers. Clones were read by immunoSEQ multiplex PCR, and TCRdb kept only the in-frame ones, dropping some. The table includes around 13,000 clones, 70% to 85% detected once. The sample was collected from a patient who underwent chemoradiotherapy. The receptors come from a human donor with HPV-associated anogenital cancer.

CDR3 nucleotides: TGCGCCAGCAGGGAGGTTTTAGGTCCCCGAAACACCATATATTTT. Its translation: CASREVLGPRNTIYF. V is TRBV5-1 and J is TRBJ1-3; no reliable D call. Trimming stripped 5 bases from V and 5 bases from J, with 17 bases between. The CDR3 is made up of 15 amino acids. Germline values: CDR1 SGHRS, CDR2 YFSETQ.

This clone was counted between two and nine times. This chain connects TRBV19 to TRBJ2-7; D is perhaps TRBD2 (6 bases). The ends were cut back, 2 bases at V and 0 bases at J, with 11 bases in the middle. Germline CDR1 and CDR2: LNHDA and SQIVND (reference sequence). CDR3 size: 15 residues. Here the CDR3 reads CASSISAGSSYEQYF. In DNA, the CDR3 is TGTGCCAGTAGTATATCCGCGGGGAGCTCCTACGAGCAGTACTTC.

The V and J genes are TRBV27 and TRBJ1-6, with D perhaps matching TRBD1 (5 bases). The CDR3 is 15 residues long. The germline gives CDR1 MNHEY, CDR2 SMNVEV (reference sequence). V was trimmed by 6 bases and J by 8 bases, leaving 17 bases between them. CDR3 nucleotide sequence: TGTGCCAGCAGCTCGATGGGGCTTTCAGATTCACCCCTCCACTTT. Translating gives CASSSMGLSDSPLHF.

The chain links TRBV7-9 to TRBJ2-1, with 7 nucleotides matching TRBD2. The CDR3 is 14 amino acids. Germline CDR1 is SEHNR and CDR2 is FQNEAQ (reference sequence). The ends lost 7 bases at V and 7 bases at J; junction bases unmatched: 10. DNA for the CDR3: TGTGCCAGCAATGCTCGGGGGGTGGGTAATGAGCAGTTCTTC. It translates to CASNARGVGNEQFF.

This chain joins TRBV5-4 and TRBJ1-1; 7 bases align to TRBD1. The CDR3 covers 14 residues. V lost 2 bases, J lost 4 bases, and 5 bases stayed unmatched. Germline V gene sequence: CDR1 SGHNT, CDR2 YYREEE (reference sequence). CDR3 protein: CASSFPGGFTEAFF. The CDR3 DNA reads as TGTGCCAGCAGCTTTCCAGGGGGATTCACTGAAGCTTTCTTT.

CDR3 sequence: CASSDGGAGNYGYTF. In DNA, the CDR3 is TGTGCCAGCAGTGACGGGGGGGCGGGAAACTATGGCTACACCTTC. The chain combines TRBV2 with TRBJ1-2; D might be TRBD1 (6 bases). The CDR3 spans 15 residues. Germline V gene data show CDR1 as SNHLY and CDR2 as FYNNEI. The germline V and J ends were trimmed by 3 bases and 2 bases, with 13 bases remaining between them.

This clone has just one count. V usage is TRBV15 and J usage is TRBJ2-7; D may be TRBD1 (5 bases). CDR3 length equals 13 residues. V lost 3 bases to trimming and J lost 7 bases, with 13 bases between them. CDR1 and CDR2 from the germline V gene are LNHNV and YYDKDF (reference sequence). CDR3 nucleotides: TGTGCCACCAGCAGGGATCAGGGTCGGGAGCAGTACTTC. The encoded protein is CATSRDQGREQYF.

This chain uses TRBV19 with TRBJ1-5; 7 nucleotides match TRBD1. The CDR3 consists of 15 residues. Germline CDR1 is LNHDA and CDR2 is SQIVND (reference sequence). V lost 8 bases and J lost 5; bases outside the gene matches: 12. Here the CDR3 reads CASWNGGQYHQPQHF. DNA of the CDR3: TGTGCCAGTTGGAATGGGGGACAGTACCATCAGCCCCAGCATTTT. Variable domain in full (rest from reference TRBV19 and TRBJ1-5): DGGITQSPKYLFRKEGQNVTLSCEQNLNHDAMYWYRQDPGQGLRLIYYSQIVNDFQKGDIAEGYSVSREKKESFPLTVTSAQKNPTAFYLCASWNGGQYHQPQHFGDGTRLSIL.

Only one count was recorded for this clone. The chain recombines TRBV2 with TRBJ1-1; TRBD1 might be the D (6 bases). This CDR3 comprises 13 residues. Germline CDR1 reads SNHLY; CDR2 reads FYNNEI. Trimming removed 7 bases at V and 7 bases at J, with 16 bases between. CDR3 nucleotides: TGTGCCAGCAAAATACAGGGTTTTTTTGAAGCTTTCTTT. Translating gives CASKIQGFFEAFF.

This chain connects TRBV6-6 to TRBJ1-1; D gene uncertain. V was clipped by 2 bases and J by 1 base, with 5 bases between them. Germline V gene lookup returns CDR1 MNHNY and CDR2 SVGAGI (reference sequence). The length of the CDR3 is 13 residues. In DNA form, the CDR3 reads TGTGCCAGCAGTTACGCGGAGAACACTGAAGCTTTCTTT. Translation: CASSYAENTEAFF.

The chain has TRBV9 and TRBJ1-2; tentative D call: TRBD1 (6 bases). The CDR3 loop spans 15 amino acids. V was trimmed by 4 bases and J by 7 bases, leaving 20 bases between them. The V gene's germline CDR1 is SGDLS and CDR2 YYNGEE. The CDR3 coding sequence is TGTGCCAGCAGCTTTTCTTGGACAGTTGGCCGTGGCTACACCTTC. It codes for CASSFSWTVGRGYTF.

This clone was found a few times. The J gene is TRBJ2-6, the V gene TRBV7-2; no definite D call. V was shortened by 1 base and J by 0 bases, with 4 bases between the two germline ends. This CDR3 comprises 15 residues. In germline, CDR1 is SGHTA, CDR2 FQGNSA. This CDR3 is CASSLGTSGANVLTF. For the CDR3, the DNA is TGTGCCAGCAGCTTAGGGACCTCTGGGGCCAACGTCCTGACTTTC.

The chain has TRBV5-1 and TRBJ2-1; TRBD2 agrees at 9 bases. CDR1 is SGHRS, CDR2 YFSETQ, per germline. V shed 5 bases and J 6 bases; nucleotides not matched to a gene: 6. The CDR3 sequence is 14 residues long. The CDR3 nucleotides read TGCGCCAGCAGTCTCAGCGGGGGGCCCAATGAGCAGTTCTTC. It specifies CASSLSGGPNEQFF.

The chain has TRBV27 and TRBJ1-6, with TRBD1 as a possible D gene (5 bases). Between the trimmed V and J ends, which lost 6 bases and 0 bases, there was a span of 21 bases. This CDR3 contains 19 residues. The V gene's germline CDR1 is MNHEY and CDR2 SMNVEV (reference sequence). The CDR3: CASSSLKVAGSSYNSPLHF. CDR3 bases: TGTGCCAGCAGCTCCCTCAAGGTGGCAGGGAGCTCCTATAATTCACCCCTCCACTTT.

The V call is TRBV29-1, the J call TRBJ1-2; no reliable D call. This CDR3 has 14 amino acids. CDR1 and CDR2 (germline): SQVTM, ANQGSEA. The V gene lost 1 base and the J gene lost 4 bases, with 13 bases spanning the gap. The CDR3 sequence is CSVEGTRGGYGYTF. CDR3 bases: TGCAGCGTTGAAGGGACCAGAGGCGGCTATGGCTACACCTTC.

The V gene is TRBV4-1, the J gene TRBJ2-5; perhaps TRBD1 as D (6 bases). Trimming took 2 bases from V and 4 from J, leaving 11 bases between them. Looked up from germline, CDR1 is MGHRA and CDR2 is YSYEKL. The CDR3 runs 14 residues. The CDR3 region has the DNA TGCGCCAGCAGCCAACACAGGGTATTAGAGACCCAGTACTTC. Translation: CASSQHRVLETQYF.

The chain combines TRBV15 with TRBJ1-2, with 12 bases aligning to TRBD1. The germline CDR1 and CDR2 sequences are LNHNV and YYDKDF (reference sequence). The CDR3 spans 13 residues. V trimming: 8 bases; J trimming: 8 bases; junction bases outside the gene matches: 6. The CDR3: CATSRDRGRGYTF. CDR3 coding DNA: TGTGCCACCTCCCGGGACAGGGGGCGCGGCTACACCTTC.

The chain has TRBV7-2 and TRBJ1-4; D not certain. The germline V and J ends were trimmed by 4 bases and 0 bases, with 3 bases remaining between them. CDR3 length: 13 residues. Germline CDR1 and CDR2: SGHTA and FQGNSA. The CDR3 region has the DNA TGTGCCAGCAGCTCCACAACTAATGAAAAACTGTTTTTT. Translating it yields CASSSTTNEKLFF. The full variable domain, in which reference TRBV7-2 and TRBJ1-4 provide the parts outside the CDR3, is GAGVSQSPSNKVTEKGKDVELRCDPISGHTALYWYRQSLGQGLEFLIYFQGNSAPDKSGLPSDRFSAERTGGSVSTLTIQRTQQEDSAVYLCASSSTTNEKLFFGSGTQLSVL.

The table lists this clone with a few counts. The genes are TRBV6-1 and TRBJ2-7; TRBD2 aligns across 8 bases. CDR1 MNHNS and CDR2 SASEGT come from the germline V gene. The CDR3 extends over 16 amino acids. V shed 1 base and J 3 bases; nucleotides not matched to a gene: 8. The CDR3 loop is CASSEGGAGGNYEQYF. The CDR3 nucleotides are TGTGCCAGCAGTGAAGGGGGTGCGGGGGGAAACTACGAGCAGTACTTC.

The V and J genes are TRBV11-1 and TRBJ2-1, with D possibly called TRBD1 or TRBD2 (6 bases each). Trimming removed 1 base from V and 8 bases from J, with 15 bases in between. The length of the CDR3 is 15 residues. CDR1 is SGHAT, CDR2 FQDESV, per germline (reference sequence). The CDR3 sequence: CASSLDGGSGDEQFF. The CDR3 DNA sequence: TGTGCCAGCAGCTTAGACGGGGGCTCAGGGGATGAGCAGTTCTTC.

The chain couples TRBV5-1 to TRBJ1-5; the D gene is possibly TRBD1 (5 bases). There are 13 residues in the CDR3. Germline V gives CDR1 SGHRS, CDR2 YFSETQ. V lost 2 bases and J lost 7, with 10 bases in between. Written as DNA, the CDR3 is TGCGCCAGCAGCTTAGAACAGGACCAGCCCCAGCATTTT. Residues: CASSLEQDQPQHF. The complete variable domain, with remaining parts taken from reference TRBV5-1 and TRBJ1-5, reads KAGVTQTPRYLIKTRGQQVTLSCSPISGHRSVSWYQQTPGQGLQFLFEYFSETQRNKGNFPGRFSGRQFSNSRSEMNVSTLELGDSALYLCASSLEQDQPQHFGDGTRLSIL.

The chain uses TRBV4-3 and TRBJ1-3; no reliable D call. The V gene's germline CDR1 is LGHNA and CDR2 YSLEER. The V end was cut by 0 bases, the J end by 8 bases, with 23 bases between. The CDR3 spans 18 residues. As DNA, the CDR3 is TGCGCCAGCAGCCAAGATATGATCTGGACTTCCAATGAGGACACCATATATTTT. Amino acid sequence: CASSQDMIWTSNEDTIYF.

The genes are TRBV5-1 and TRBJ2-5; D remains unclear. Trimming took off 0 bases at V and 4 bases at J, with 13 bases between the two ends. CDR3 length: 15 residues. CDR1 and CDR2 (germline): SGHRS, YFSETQ. As DNA, the CDR3 is TGCGCCAGCAGCTTGGGAATGGCACCCCTAGAGACCCAGTACTTC. Protein sequence: CASSLGMAPLETQYF.

This chain uses TRBV18 with TRBJ1-1; D is unclear. The CDR3 covers 13 residues. Germline V gene sequence: CDR1 KGHSH, CDR2 LQKENI. With 3 bases removed from V and 1 base from J, the gap between germline ends came to 6 bases. CDR3 loop: CASSPRENTEAFF. In nucleotides, the CDR3 is TGTGCCAGCTCACCGAGAGAGAACACTGAAGCTTTCTTT.

This clone is a singleton in its sample. The rearrangement uses TRBV6-6 and TRBJ1-1; D may be TRBD1 (5 bases). The CDR3 covers 15 residues. Germline V lookup: CDR1 MNHNY, CDR2 SVGAGI (reference sequence). Trimming pared 7 bases from V and 0 bases from J, leaving 15 bases between. CDR3 protein: CASTLTVGVNTEAFF. CDR3 bases: TGTGCCAGCACCCTTACGGTAGGGGTGAACACTGAAGCTTTCTTT.

This clone was detected a few times. CDR3 amino acids: CASSTDGGRNEKLFF. The CDR3 region has the DNA TGCGCCAGCAGCACCGATGGGGGAAGGAATGAAAAACTGTTTTTT. This chain uses TRBV5-1 with TRBJ1-4, with D possibly being TRBD1 (5 bases). The CDR3 covers 15 residues. Germline V gene sequence: CDR1 SGHRS, CDR2 YFSETQ. V shed 4 bases and J shed 5 bases, with 15 bases lying between them.

This clone came up once. The V and J genes are TRBV5-6 and TRBJ1-5; D is ambiguous. V lost 0 bases, J lost 2 bases, and 6 bases lay in between. The CDR3 is 14 residues long. CDR1 is SGHDT and CDR2 is YYEEEE in the germline V gene. CDR3 residues: CASSLEGGNQPQHF. The CDR3 DNA sequence: TGTGCCAGCAGCTTGGAGGGAGGCAATCAGCCCCAGCATTTT.

The chain has TRBV2 and TRBJ2-7, with 16 bases fitting TRBD2. The V gene's germline CDR1 is SNHLY and CDR2 FYNNEI. V was pared by 8 bases and J by 4 bases, with 11 bases of the junction left unmatched. This CDR3 has 17 amino acids. The CDR3 DNA sequence: TGTGCCAGCGTCCCGGGACTAGCGGGGGGGCGAGGGTACGAGCAGTACTTC. It encodes CASVPGLAGGRGYEQYF.

The chain has TRBV21-1 and TRBJ2-3. TRBV21-1 is a pseudogene segment. CDR3 size: 15 residues. The CDR3 protein is CASSVGGTHTDTQYF. The CDR3 region has the DNA TGTGCCAGCAGCGTCGGGGGCACACACACAGATACGCAGTATTTT.